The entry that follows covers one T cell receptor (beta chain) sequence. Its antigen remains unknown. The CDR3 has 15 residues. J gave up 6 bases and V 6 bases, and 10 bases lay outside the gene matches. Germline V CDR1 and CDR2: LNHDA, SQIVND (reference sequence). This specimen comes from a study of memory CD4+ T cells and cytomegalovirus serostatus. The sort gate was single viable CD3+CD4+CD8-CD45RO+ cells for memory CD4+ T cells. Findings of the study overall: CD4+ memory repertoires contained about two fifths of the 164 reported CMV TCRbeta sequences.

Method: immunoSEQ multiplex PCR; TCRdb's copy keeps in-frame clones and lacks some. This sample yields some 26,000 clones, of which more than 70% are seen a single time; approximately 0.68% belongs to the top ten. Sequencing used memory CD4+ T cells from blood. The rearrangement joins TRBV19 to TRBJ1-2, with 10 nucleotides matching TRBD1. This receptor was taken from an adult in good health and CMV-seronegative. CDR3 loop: CASRPGQGIWDGYTF. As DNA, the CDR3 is TGTGCCAGTAGACCGGGACAGGGGATTTGGGATGGCTACACCTTC.